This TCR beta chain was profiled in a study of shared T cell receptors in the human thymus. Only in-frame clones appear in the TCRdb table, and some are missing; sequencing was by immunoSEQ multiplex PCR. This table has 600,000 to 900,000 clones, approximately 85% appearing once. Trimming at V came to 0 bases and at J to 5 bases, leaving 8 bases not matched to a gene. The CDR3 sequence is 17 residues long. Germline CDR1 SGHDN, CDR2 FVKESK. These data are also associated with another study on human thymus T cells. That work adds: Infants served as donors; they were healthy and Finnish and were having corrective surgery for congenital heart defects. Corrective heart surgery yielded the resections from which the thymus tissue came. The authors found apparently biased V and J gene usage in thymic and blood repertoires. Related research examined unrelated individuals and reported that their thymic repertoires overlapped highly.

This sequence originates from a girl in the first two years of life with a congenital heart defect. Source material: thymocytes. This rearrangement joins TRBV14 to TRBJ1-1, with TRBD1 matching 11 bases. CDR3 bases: TGTGCCAGCAGCCAAGAGTGGACAGGGGGCATAGGGACTGAAGCTTTCTTT. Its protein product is CASSQEWTGGIGTEAFF.